This T cell receptor beta chain was found in a study of blood T cell repertoires in COVID-19. Across the study: There were acute and convalescent COVID-19 samples, and they came from the United States, Italy and Spain. T cells, B-cell-depleted T cells, or PBMCs provided the cDNA or gDNA that served as material.

Authors' processing steps: Estimation of nucleated cell counts relied on the amplification of reference gene primers. The table came from immunoSEQ multiplex PCR; TCRdb's copy has only in-frame clones and leaves some out. V and J calls and clone size are as listed in that table; D and trimming were resolved from the DNA. The sample carries 120,000 or so clones, approximately 80% recorded once. The V and J ends lost 5 bases and 7 bases respectively, with 20 bases between them. The germline V gene has CDR1 LNHDA and CDR2 SQIVND (reference sequence). CDR3 length: 15 residues. Sequencing was performed on peripheral blood. The rearrangement joins TRBV19 to TRBJ1-1; possible D gene TRBD1, 5 bases. The TCR was taken from a human donor in a cohort sampled during active COVID-19. CDR3 sequence reads: CASSQQYGGTGEAFF. The CDR3 DNA is TGTGCCAGTAGTCAGCAGTACGGGGGGACCGGTGAAGCTTTCTTT.